Detailed here is one T cell receptor beta chain. The data are from a study of human T cells and chemical hapten exposure. On the study more broadly: TCR yields per sample varied mostly from small pooled library volume differences.

Each CDR3 protein gets one entry after TCRdb re-called the RACE reads with MiXCR. This table holds some 31,000 distinct CDR3 sequences, 5.5% found once. Time point indicated: healthy volunteer bleed at 6 weeks. The template was total RNA from unfractionated whole blood. V was trimmed by 5 bases and J by 9 bases, leaving 14 bases between them. Germline loops: CDR1 SGHAT, CDR2 FQNNGV. This CDR3 is built from 13 residues. The receptor was derived from a human donor in good health. Some clones in this sample may be carry-over from other donors' samples. The sample was whole blood. The rearrangement uses TRBV11-2 and TRBJ2-1; D unresolved. In DNA, the CDR3 is TGTGCCAGCAGCCGACCCGCCACCAGTGAGCAGTTCTTC. It specifies CASSRPATSEQFF. The full variable domain, completed using reference TRBV11-2 and TRBJ2-1, is EAGVAQSPRYKIIEKRQSVAFWCNPISGHATLYWYQQILGQGPKLLIQFQNNGVVDDSQLPKDRFSAERLKGVDSTLKIQPAKLEDSAVYLCASSRPATSEQFFGPGTRLTVL.